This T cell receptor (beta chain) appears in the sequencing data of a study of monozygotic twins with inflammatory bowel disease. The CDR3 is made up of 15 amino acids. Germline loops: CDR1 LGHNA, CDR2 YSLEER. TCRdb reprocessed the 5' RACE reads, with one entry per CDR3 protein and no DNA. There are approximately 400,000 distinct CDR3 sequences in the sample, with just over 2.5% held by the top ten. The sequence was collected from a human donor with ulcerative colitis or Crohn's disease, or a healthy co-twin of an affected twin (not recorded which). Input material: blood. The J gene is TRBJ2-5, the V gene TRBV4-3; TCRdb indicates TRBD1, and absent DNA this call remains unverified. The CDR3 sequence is CASSQGGRVEETQYF.